These 9 T cell receptor beta chains were all obtained from the same sample, sequenced in a study of CD8 T cell repertoires and HIV-1 epitope variants. These TCRs' antigens remain unknown. Some clones are missing from TCRdb's copy, which holds only in-frame ones; the method was immunoSEQ multiplex PCR. The sample has 2,000 to 3,000 clones; around 60% are singletons. Material for sequencing was cultured CD8+ T cells derived from PBMCs. The receptors were gathered from a male donor with HIV.

The chain couples TRBV2 to TRBJ2-3, with D tentatively TRBD2 (6 bases). Germline values: CDR1 SNHLY, CDR2 FYNNEI. Trimming cost V 6 bases and J 6 bases, with 16 bases left between them. The CDR3 runs to 14 residues. DNA for the CDR3: TGTGCCAGCAGGATCGCGGGGATCGGGGATACGCAGTATTTT. As protein: CASRIAGIGDTQYF.

V and J are TRBV9 and TRBJ2-3; D unclear. The CDR3 consists of 14 residues. Looked up from germline, CDR1 is SGDLS and CDR2 is YYNGEE. The germline V and J ends were trimmed by 2 bases and 2 bases, with 9 bases remaining between them. CDR3 amino acids: CASSVRSYTDTQYF. CDR3 in DNA: TGTGCCAGCAGCGTTCGGAGTTACACAGATACGCAGTATTTT.

The chain uses TRBV13 and TRBJ2-3; TRBD1 matches 8 bases. CDR1 PRHDT and CDR2 FYEKMQ come from the germline V gene (reference sequence). The CDR3 has 16 residues. V trimming: 3 bases; J trimming: 6 bases; junction bases outside the gene matches: 11. The CDR3 loop reads CASSFLPDRVADTQYF. The DNA for the CDR3 is TGTGCCAGCAGCTTCTTACCGGACAGGGTTGCGGATACGCAGTATTTT. The complete variable domain, with remaining parts taken from reference TRBV13 and TRBJ2-3, reads AAGVIQSPRHLIKEKRETATLKCYPIPRHDTVYWYQQGPGQDPQFLISFYEKMQSDKGSIPDRFSAQQFSDYHSELNMSSLELGDSALYFCASSFLPDRVADTQYFGPGTRLTVL.

The J gene is TRBJ1-3, the V gene TRBV6-5, with D possibly being TRBD1 (5 bases). CDR1 and CDR2 from the germline V gene are MNHEY and SVGAGI. This CDR3 is built from 13 residues. V shed 4 bases and J shed 3 bases, with 7 bases lying between them. CDR3 residues: CASSLGVGNTIYF. For the CDR3, the DNA is TGTGCCAGCAGTTTAGGGGTTGGAAACACCATATATTTT.

The chain uses TRBV29-1 and TRBJ2-7, with TRBD1 matching 9 bases. This CDR3 is 14 amino acids long. Germline trimming cut 5 bases from V and 4 bases from J; bases unmatched to any gene: 9. The germline gives CDR1 SQVTM, CDR2 ANQGSEA. CDR3 loop: CSVLLGTGLYEQYF. CDR3 DNA sequence: TGCAGCGTTTTGCTCGGGACAGGGTTGTACGAGCAGTACTTC.

This clone has more than one count but fewer than ten. This CDR3 reads CASSQDLRSDYEQYF. The CDR3 nucleotides are TGTGCCAGCAGCCAAGATCTACGTTCCGACTACGAGCAGTACTTC. The chain combines TRBV4-2 with TRBJ2-7; D not certain. CDR3 length: 15 amino acids. In germline, CDR1 is LGHNA, CDR2 YNFKEQ. The V and J ends lost 0 bases and 3 bases respectively, with 12 bases between them.

This clone is a singleton in its sample. The chain combines TRBV6-5 with TRBJ2-1, with TRBD1 as a possible D gene (6 bases). This CDR3 is 13 amino acids long. V was clipped by 3 bases and J by 6 bases, with 9 bases between them. Per the germline V gene, CDR1 is MNHEY and CDR2 is SVGAGI. CDR3 coding DNA: TGTGCCAGCAGTTATTCACAGGGCAATGAGCAGTTCTTC. Translation: CASSYSQGNEQFF.

The chain couples TRBV5-6 to TRBJ2-5; D unresolved. The V end was cut by 1 base, the J end by 5 bases, with 9 bases between. Germline assignment: CDR1 SGHDT and CDR2 YYEEEE. The CDR3 is 13 amino acids. The CDR3 DNA sequence: TGTGCCAGCAGCTTGCTGGGGTGGGAGACCCAGTACTTC. Protein sequence: CASSLLGWETQYF.

V usage is TRBV4-3 and J usage is TRBJ2-1; 10 nucleotides line up with TRBD2. The CDR3 covers 16 residues. The trim removed 0 bases at V and 9 bases at J, leaving 8 bases unmatched. Per the germline V gene, CDR1 is LGHNA and CDR2 is YSLEER. CDR3 coding DNA: TGCGCCAGCAGCCAAGATACAAGCGGGGGGGCAAGTGAGCAGTTCTTC. Protein product: CASSQDTSGGASEQFF.